Described below is a single T cell receptor (beta chain) sequence and its context. The antigen remains unidentified. cDNA was made from approximately 500 ng RNA using alpha and beta constant primers. Alpha and beta chain libraries were made separately by chain-specific third strand synthesis with multiplexing indices. TCRdb called the 5' RACE reads again in MiXCR, with one record for every CDR3 protein. The data hold 9,500 to 15,000 distinct CDR3 sequences, with 9% to 9.5% observed a single time. The data belong to a study of HIV-infected patients and healthy controls. Study-wide background: CD8 counts did not change consistently during early therapy; the CD4:CD8 ratio climbed slightly. Study-level findings and limits: HIV-associated CDR3 frequencies dropped significantly during therapy; CMV-associated ones, mostly rising, changed nonsignificantly.

No cell fractionation was done, so the repertoire covers all unsorted peripheral blood T cells. Germline CDR1 reads LNHDA; CDR2 reads SQIVND (reference sequence). Deletions cut 6 bases from V and 0 bases from J, with 15 bases between. This CDR3 has 17 residues. The clonotype originates from an adult with HIV infection. The donor label of this sample is uncertain. Here the sequenced sample was blood, taken before antiretroviral therapy. The rearrangement links TRBV19 to TRBJ2-6; D possibly uses TRBD1 or TRBD2 (5 bases each). The CDR3 reads CASSSLGRTSGANVLTF. DNA of the CDR3: TGTGCCAGTAGCTCTTTGGGACGGACCTCTGGGGCCAACGTCCTGACTTTC.